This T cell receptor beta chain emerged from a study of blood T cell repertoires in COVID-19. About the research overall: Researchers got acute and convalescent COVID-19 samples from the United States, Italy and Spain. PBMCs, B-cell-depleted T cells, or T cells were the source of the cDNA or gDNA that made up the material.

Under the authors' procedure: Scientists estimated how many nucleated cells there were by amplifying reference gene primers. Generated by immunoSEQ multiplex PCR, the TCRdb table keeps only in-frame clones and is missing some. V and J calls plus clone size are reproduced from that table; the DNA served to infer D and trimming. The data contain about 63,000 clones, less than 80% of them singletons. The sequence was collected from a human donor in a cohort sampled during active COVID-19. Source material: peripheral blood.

The CDR3 protein is CAISGGQGIDEQFF. The CDR3 nucleotides read TGTGCCATCAGTGGGGGACAGGGTATCGATGAGCAGTTCTTC. The rearrangement links TRBV10-3 to TRBJ2-1; 9 bases are shared with TRBD1. This CDR3 region has 14 residues. The germline V gene encodes CDR1 ENHRY and CDR2 SYGVKD. V shed 4 bases and J 8 bases; nucleotides not matched to a gene: 6.